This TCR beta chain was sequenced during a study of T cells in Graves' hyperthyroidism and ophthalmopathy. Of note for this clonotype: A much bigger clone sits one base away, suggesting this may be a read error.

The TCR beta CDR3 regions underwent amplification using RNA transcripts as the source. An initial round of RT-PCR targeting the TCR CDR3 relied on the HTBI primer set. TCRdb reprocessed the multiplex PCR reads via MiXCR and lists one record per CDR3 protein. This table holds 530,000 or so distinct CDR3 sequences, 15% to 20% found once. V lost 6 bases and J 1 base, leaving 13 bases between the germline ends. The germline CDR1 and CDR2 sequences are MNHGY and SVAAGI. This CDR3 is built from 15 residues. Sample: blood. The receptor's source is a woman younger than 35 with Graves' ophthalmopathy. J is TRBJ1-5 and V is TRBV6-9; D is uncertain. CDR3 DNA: TGTGCCAGCAGCTACACAACGAGCAGCAATCAGCCCCAGCATTTT. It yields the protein CASSYTTSSNQPQHF.